This note documents a single TCR beta chain sequence. Its specificity is not known. PCR was performed using 60 Vbeta and 13 Jbeta primers. Measured with immunoSEQ multiplex PCR; TCRdb has only the in-frame clones, and not every one. Among more than 90,000 clones listed, about 80% were seen once. This sample is part of a study of cytomegalovirus exposure and HLA in healthy donors. Findings of the study overall: Whilst most TCR sequences proved rare, a subset of public TCRs occurred across many donors.

The CDR3 has 14 residues. V dropped 3 bases and J dropped 7; count of bases not matched to a gene: 6. CDR1 and CDR2 (germline): LGHNA, YNFKEQ. This TCR derives from a man aged 40-50 years in good health and CMV-seronegative. V usage is TRBV4-2 and J usage is TRBJ1-5, with 7 bases aligning to TRBD1. Sample: PBMCs. The DNA for the CDR3 is TGTGCCAGCAGCCATAACAGGGGTAACCAGCCCCAGCATTTT. This encodes CASSHNRGNQPQHF.